This T cell receptor (beta chain) was sequenced during a study of lymphopenia after photon versus proton radiotherapy. Study-wide points: After the lymphocyte nadir, photon-treated repertoires showed oligoclonal expansion, especially of CD8+ Temra cells. Post-nadir TCR diversity decline inversely tracked overall survival among those who died. Relative stability marked proton patients; photon patients lost diversity and naive cells. Better survival with proton therapy was suggested as possible, not demonstrated.

V was clipped by 5 bases and J by 8 bases; unmatched bases: 13. The CDR3 totals 16 residues. CDR1 is SGHTA, CDR2 FQGNSA, per germline. On this clone: Antigen: not known.

The method was immunoSEQ multiplex PCR; TCRdb's version includes in-frame clones alone and lacks a portion of them. This table holds roughly 8,300 clones, about 91% found once. Here the sequenced sample was peripheral blood, taken from a patient treated with photon-based radiotherapy. The TCR comes from a man of 80 years or more with cholangiocarcinoma. The J gene is TRBJ2-1, the V gene TRBV7-2; 9 bases line up with TRBD2. CDR3 bases: TGTGCCAGCAGCCCTAGGGGCCTGACTAGCGGCCATGAGCAGTTCTTC. It encodes CASSPRGLTSGHEQFF.